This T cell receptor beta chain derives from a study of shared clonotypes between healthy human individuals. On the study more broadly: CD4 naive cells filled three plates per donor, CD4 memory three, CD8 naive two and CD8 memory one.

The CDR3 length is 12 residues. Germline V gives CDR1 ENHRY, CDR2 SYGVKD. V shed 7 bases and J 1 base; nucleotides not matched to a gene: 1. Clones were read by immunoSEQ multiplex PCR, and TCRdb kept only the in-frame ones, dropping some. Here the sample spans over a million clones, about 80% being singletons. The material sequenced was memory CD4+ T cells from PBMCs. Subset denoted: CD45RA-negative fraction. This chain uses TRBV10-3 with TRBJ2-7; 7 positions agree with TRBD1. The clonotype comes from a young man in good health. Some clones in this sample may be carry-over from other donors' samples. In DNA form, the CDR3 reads TGTGCCATCAAGGGACAGTCCTACGAGCAGTACTTC. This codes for CAIKGQSYEQYF.